This T cell receptor (beta chain) was profiled in a study of shared clonotypes between healthy human individuals. Whole-study context: A donor's plate count was three for CD4 naive and three for CD4 memory; CD8 naive had two and CD8 memory one.

Only in-frame clones appear in the TCRdb table, and some are missing; sequencing was by immunoSEQ multiplex PCR. The table records 900,000 to 1,200,000 clones, more than 75% of them present only once. The CDR3 has 14 amino acids. Germline CDR1 SGHRS, CDR2 YFSETQ. The V gene lost 4 bases and the J gene lost 6 bases, with 17 bases spanning the gap. This clonotype was obtained from a man between 18 and 35 years old in good health. Some clones in this sample may be carry-over from other donors' samples. The specimen was memory CD4+ T cells from PBMCs. Subset in this sample: CD45RA-negative fraction. The chain has TRBV5-1 and TRBJ2-7, with TRBD2 as a possible D gene (5 bases). The CDR3 here is CASSPTSSLGEQYF. The CDR3, as DNA: TGCGCCAGCAGCCCAACTAGTTCGCTGGGCGAGCAGTACTTC.